Listed below are T cell receptor beta chains from one sample, sequenced in a study of Tregs in tolerant kidney transplant recipients. Libraries were prepared by immunoSEQ multiplex PCR; TCRdb keeps only in-frame clonotypes and omits some of them. This table has about 120,000 clones, around 91% appearing once. The material sequenced was CD4+ T cells from blood. All receptors derive from a human donor in good health. Each CDR3 is given with its conserved first and last residue. The D gene is left open where the match is weak. Size is omitted from some rows. Given values are once, few, many or a class for expanded clones.

TRBD2 TRBJ2-2 TRBV7-2 NA CASSLVGTSGASGELFF TGTGCCAGCAGCTTAGTGGGGACTAGCGGGGCCTCCGGGGAGCTGTTTTTT
NA TRBJ1-2 TRBV6-5 NA CASIGDTGSGYGYTF TGTGCCAGCATCGGAGACACAGGGTCGGGCTATGGCTACACCTTC
TRBD2 TRBJ2-3 TRBV5-1 NA CASSSPGLAGVDTQYF TGCGCCAGCAGCTCACCGGGACTAGCGGGAGTAGATACGCAGTATTTT
NA TRBJ2-1 TRBV29-1 NA CSVEDQRRGNEQFF TGCAGCGTTGAAGATCAAAGAAGGGGGAATGAGCAGTTCTTC
NA TRBJ1-5 TRBV7-9 NA CASSSGGEQPQHF TGTGCCAGCAGTTCCGGAGGAGAACAGCCCCAGCATTTT
TRBD1 TRBJ1-1 TRBV5-1 NA CASSDVRQGDTEAFF TGCGCCAGCAGCGACGTACGACAGGGGGACACTGAAGCTTTCTTT
NA TRBJ2-7 TRBV6-5 NA CASSYSGAGSDEQYF TGTGCCAGCAGTTACTCGGGGGCAGGGTCGGACGAGCAGTACTTC
NA TRBJ1-5 TRBV4-1 NA CASSQDGPNQPQHF TGCGCCAGCAGCCAAGACGGTCCAAATCAGCCCCAGCATTTT
NA TRBJ1-3 TRBV7-6 NA CASSPSGVYGNTIYF TGTGCCAGCAGTCCATCAGGGGTGTACGGAAACACCATATATTTT
NA TRBJ2-6 TRBV7-6 NA CASSPGGQSSGANVLTF TGTGCCAGCAGCCCGGGGGGACAGTCCTCTGGGGCCAACGTCCTGACTTTC
NA TRBJ2-5 TRBV30 NA CAWSVAFVETQYF TGTGCCTGGAGTGTTGCGTTTGTGGAGACCCAGTACTTC
TRBD1 TRBJ2-1 TRBV29-1 NA CSGDRGKRNEQFF TGCAGCGGAGACAGGGGTAAGAGGAATGAGCAGTTCTTC
NA TRBJ1-1 TRBV29-1 NA CSVAAQPLGRTEAFF TGCAGCGTTGCGGCACAGCCCCTAGGACGCACTGAAGCTTTCTTT
TRBD1 TRBJ1-2 TRBV11-2 NA CASSPGTGFNYGYTF TGTGCCAGCAGTCCCGGGACAGGGTTCAACTATGGCTACACCTTC
TRBD1 TRBJ1-1 TRBV7-2 NA CASSAQGRRAEAFF TGTGCCAGCAGCGCACAGGGGCGGAGGGCTGAAGCTTTCTTT
NA TRBJ2-3 TRBV5-5 NA CASGRQVNTDTQYF TGTGCCAGCGGGAGACAGGTAAACACAGATACGCAGTATTTT
TRBD2 TRBJ2-2 TRBV6-6 NA CASRHTSGGTGELFF TGTGCCAGCAGACATACTAGCGGGGGGACCGGGGAGCTGTTTTTT
TRBD1 TRBJ1-1 TRBV5-1 NA CASSVQGAGTEAFF TGCGCCAGCAGCGTACAGGGGGCAGGGACTGAAGCTTTCTTT
NA TRBJ1-2 TRBV5-1 once CASSLGAGNYGYTF TGCGCCAGCAGCTTGGGCGCGGGAAACTATGGCTACACCTTC
TRBD1 TRBJ2-3 TRBV5-1 once CASARQGSTDTQYF TGCGCCAGCGCCCGACAGGGAAGCACAGATACGCAGTATTTT
NA TRBJ2-7 TRBV5-1 NA CASSFNTGEKQYF TGCGCCAGCAGCTTTAATACGGGAGAGAAGCAGTACTTC
TRBD1 TRBJ1-6 TRBV7-3 few CASSPTGSPGNSPLHF TGTGCCAGCAGTCCGACAGGGTCCCCGGGGAATTCACCCCTCCACTTT
TRBD1 TRBJ2-7 TRBV6-6 NA CASSKTGTVSYEQYF TGTGCCAGCAGTAAAACCGGGACAGTCTCCTACGAGCAGTACTTC
TRBD1 TRBJ1-2 TRBV9 NA CASSVSSLGTGTGYTF TGTGCCAGCAGCGTATCCTCCTTAGGGACAGGGACTGGCTACACCTTC
TRBD2 TRBJ2-5 TRBV29-1 NA CSVDNSGATQYF TGCAGCGTTGATAACAGCGGGGCGACCCAGTACTTC
NA TRBJ1-3 TRBV5-1 NA CASSGKPGPPNTIYF TGCGCCAGCAGCGGTAAACCGGGGCCTCCAAACACCATATATTTT
NA TRBJ2-5 TRBV2 NA CASRQGSQETQYF TGTGCCAGCAGACAGGGTTCCCAAGAGACCCAGTACTTC
NA TRBJ2-3 TRBV12-5 NA CASGLDYRSTDTQYF TGTGCTAGTGGTTTGGACTATCGTAGCACAGATACGCAGTATTTT
TRBD1 TRBJ1-4 TRBV5-1 NA CASSLPTGGVNEKLFF TGCGCCAGCAGCTTACCGACAGGGGGAGTGAATGAAAAACTGTTTTTT
NA TRBJ1-3 TRBV30 NA CAWSVRSGNTPGNTIYF TGTGCCTGGAGTGTACGTTCGGGAAACACGCCCGGAAACACCATATATTTT
NA TRBJ2-2 TRBV27 NA CASRNYEDTGELFF TGTGCCAGCAGGAACTACGAGGACACCGGGGAGCTGTTTTTT
TRBD1 TRBJ1-3 TRBV30 NA CAGDRARENTIYF TGTGCCGGGGACAGGGCGCGGGAAAACACCATATATTTT
NA TRBJ2-7 TRBV29-1 NA CSVDSTREPYEQYF TGCAGCGTTGACAGTACTAGGGAGCCCTACGAGCAGTACTTC
NA TRBJ1-2 TRBV5-1 NA CASSLDPGRYGYTF TGCGCCAGCAGCTTGGATCCAGGCCGCTATGGCTACACCTTC
NA TRBJ2-6 TRBV7-3 NA CASSPPLTSGANVLTF TGTGCCAGCAGCCCCCCCCTAACCTCTGGGGCCAACGTCCTGACTTTC
NA TRBJ1-2 TRBV7-2 NA CASSLNRRDYGYTF TGTGCCAGCAGCTTAAACAGGCGGGACTATGGCTACACCTTC
TRBD2 TRBJ2-5 TRBV5-1 NA CASSLAGTSAAGDF TGCGCCAGCAGCTTGGCCGGGACTAGCGCCGCCGGGGACTTC
TRBD1 TRBJ1-2 TRBV9 NA CASSVVETGVGGYTF TGTGCCAGCAGCGTAGTTGAGACAGGGGTTGGCGGCTACACCTTC
TRBD2 TRBJ2-7 TRBV18 NA CASSPRAGGSSYEQYF TGTGCCAGCTCACCACGAGCGGGAGGCAGCTCCTACGAGCAGTACTTC
NA TRBJ2-1 TRBV5-4 few CASSLTNEQFF TGTGCCAGCAGCCTCACAAATGAGCAGTTCTTC
TRBD1 TRBJ2-7 TRBV11-2 NA CASSWPGTGDYEQYF TGTGCCAGCAGCTGGCCCGGGACAGGGGACTACGAGCAGTACTTC
NA TRBJ2-5 TRBV11-2 NA CASSAPRGAQETQYF TGTGCCAGCAGCGCCCCCCGAGGGGCCCAAGAGACCCAGTACTTC
NA TRBJ1-6 TRBV6-5 NA CASSYGGSYNSPLHF TGTGCCAGCAGTTACGGTGGTTCCTATAATTCACCCCTCCACTTT
TRBD1 TRBJ1-2 TRBV18 NA CASSRTGDSNYGYTF TGTGCCAGCTCCCGGACAGGGGACAGTAACTATGGCTACACCTTC
NA TRBJ2-7 TRBV6-5 NA CASSHGRDYEQYF TGTGCCAGCAGCCACGGACGGGACTACGAGCAGTACTTC
TRBD1 TRBJ1-2 TRBV11-3 NA CASADRDNGYTF TGTGCCAGCGCCGACAGGGACAATGGCTACACCTTC
NA TRBJ1-2 TRBV25-1 NA CASSEFPRVGYTF TGTGCCAGCAGTGAATTCCCCAGAGTTGGCTACACCTTC
NA TRBJ2-5 TRBV11-2 NA CASSLEPEETQYF TGTGCCAGCAGCTTAGAGCCAGAGGAGACCCAGTACTTC